Described below is a single T cell receptor (beta chain) sequence and its context. These data originate in a study of cytomegalovirus exposure and HLA in healthy donors. Sequencing used immunoSEQ multiplex PCR; TCRdb keeps in-frame clones, though not all of them. Of 250,000 to 350,000 clones listed, 85% to 90% were seen once; the top ten hold around 0.92%. J was trimmed by 3 bases and V by 0 bases; bases with no gene match: 1. Germline values: CDR1 LGHNA, CDR2 YSLEER. The CDR3 consists of 14 residues. The chain carries TRBV4-3 and TRBJ1-1; TRBD1 aligns across 7 bases. The sequencing sample was made of PBMCs. This TCR came from a woman aged 18-35 years in good health and CMV-seronegative. As DNA, the CDR3 is TGCGCCAGCAGCCAAGAGGGACAGCACACTGAAGCTTTCTTT. Protein sequence: CASSQEGQHTEAFF.